This T cell receptor (beta chain) was captured in a study of blood T cell repertoires in COVID-19. This CDR3 is 17 amino acids long. Germline V lookup: CDR1 LNHDA, CDR2 SQIVND (reference sequence). Deletions cut 3 bases from V and 0 bases from J, with 14 bases between. The study recruited people aged about 18 to 95 years across under 25 US areas. Clinical history as reported by participants underpinned cohort assignment. Each recovered donor of Cohort 3 presented with two negative PCRs, clearance, or symptom resolution. Profiling relied on immunoSEQ multiplex PCR, and the TCRdb table lists in-frame clones only, not all of them. The table has some 390,000 clones, 89% seen once; the top ten hold 1.5% to 2%.

Source material: PBMCs or T cells enriched from blood (not recorded which). This chain links TRBV19 with TRBJ2-2; perhaps TRBD1 as D (5 bases). The TCR sequence derives from a woman aged 25 to 45 who had recovered from COVID-19. The CDR3 is CASSIFSTESNTGELFF. CDR3 DNA: TGTGCCAGTAGTATTTTTTCGACAGAATCGAACACCGGGGAGCTGTTTTTT.